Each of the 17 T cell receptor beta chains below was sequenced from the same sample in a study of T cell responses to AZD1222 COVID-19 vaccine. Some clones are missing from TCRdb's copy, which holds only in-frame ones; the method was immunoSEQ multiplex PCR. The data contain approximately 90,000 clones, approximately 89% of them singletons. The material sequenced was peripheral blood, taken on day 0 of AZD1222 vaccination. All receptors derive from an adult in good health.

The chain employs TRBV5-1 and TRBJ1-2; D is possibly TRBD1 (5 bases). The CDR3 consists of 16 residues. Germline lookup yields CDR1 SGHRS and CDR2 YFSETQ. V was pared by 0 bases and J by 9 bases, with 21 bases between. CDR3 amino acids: CASSLDVGTLPMSYTF. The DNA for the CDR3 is TGCGCCAGCAGCTTGGACGTGGGGACCCTACCTATGAGCTACACCTTC.

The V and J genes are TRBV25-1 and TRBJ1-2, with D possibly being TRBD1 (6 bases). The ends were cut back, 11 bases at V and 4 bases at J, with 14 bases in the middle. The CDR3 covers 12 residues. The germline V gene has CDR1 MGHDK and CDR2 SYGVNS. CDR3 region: CAVGKDSYGYTF. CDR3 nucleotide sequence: TGTGCCGTCGGAAAGGACAGCTATGGCTACACCTTC.

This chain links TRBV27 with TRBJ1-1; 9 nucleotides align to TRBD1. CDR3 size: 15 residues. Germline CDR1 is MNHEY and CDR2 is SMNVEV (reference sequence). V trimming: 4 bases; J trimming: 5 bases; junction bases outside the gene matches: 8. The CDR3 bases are TGTGCCAGCAGTTCCGGGACAGGGACCGTTACTGAAGCTTTCTTT. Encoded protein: CASSSGTGTVTEAFF.

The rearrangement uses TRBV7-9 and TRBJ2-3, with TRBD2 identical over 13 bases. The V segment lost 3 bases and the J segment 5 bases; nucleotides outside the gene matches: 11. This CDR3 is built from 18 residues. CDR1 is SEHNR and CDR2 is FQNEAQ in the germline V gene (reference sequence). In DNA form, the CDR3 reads TGTGCCAGCAGCTTGCTGTCAACTAGCGGGGGGGACGGAGATACGCAGTATTTT. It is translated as CASSLLSTSGGDGDTQYF.

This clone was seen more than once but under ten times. For the CDR3, the DNA is TGTGCCAGCAGTGACTCGGGACAGCCTAATCAGCCCCAGCATTTT. The encoded protein is CASSDSGQPNQPQHF. The genes are TRBV6-4 and TRBJ1-5; 7 positions match TRBD1. V lost 0 bases, J lost 4 bases, and 3 bases stayed unmatched. This CDR3 has 15 amino acids. The germline CDR1 and CDR2 sequences are MRHNA and SNTAGT.

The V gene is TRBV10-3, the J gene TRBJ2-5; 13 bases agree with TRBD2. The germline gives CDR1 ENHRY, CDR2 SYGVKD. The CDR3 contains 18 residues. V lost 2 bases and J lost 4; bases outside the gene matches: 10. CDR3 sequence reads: CAISEPNGTSGTPETQYF. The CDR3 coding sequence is TGTGCCATCAGTGAGCCCAATGGGACTAGCGGGACCCCAGAGACCCAGTACTTC.

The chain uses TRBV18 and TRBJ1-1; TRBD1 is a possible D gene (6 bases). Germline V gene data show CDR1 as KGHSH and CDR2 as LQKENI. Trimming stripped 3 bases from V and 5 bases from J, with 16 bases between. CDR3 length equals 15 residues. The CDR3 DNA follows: TGTGCCAGCTCACCCCTCCCAGGGGCGGGAACTGAAGCTTTCTTT. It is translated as CASSPLPGAGTEAFF.

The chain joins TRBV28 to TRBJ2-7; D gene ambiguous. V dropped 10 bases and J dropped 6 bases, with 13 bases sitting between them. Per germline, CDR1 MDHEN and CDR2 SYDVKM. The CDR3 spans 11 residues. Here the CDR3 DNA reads TGTGCCACCAAGACACTGGGCGAGCAGTACTTC. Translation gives CATKTLGEQYF.

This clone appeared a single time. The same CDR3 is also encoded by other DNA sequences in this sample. This CDR3 is CASSRNEKLFF. CDR3 in DNA: TGTGCCAGCAGTCGAAATGAAAAACTGTTTTTT. The chain joins TRBV3-1 (or the pseudogene TRBV3-2) to TRBJ1-4; D gene unclear. Per germline, CDR1 LGHDT and CDR2 YNNKEL (reference sequence). The ends were cut back, 6 bases at V and 5 bases at J, with 4 bases in the middle. This CDR3 has 11 residues.

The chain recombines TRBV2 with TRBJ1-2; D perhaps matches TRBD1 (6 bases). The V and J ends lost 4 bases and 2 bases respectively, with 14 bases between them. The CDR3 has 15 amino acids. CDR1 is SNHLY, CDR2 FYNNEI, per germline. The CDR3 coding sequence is TGTGCCAGCAGTGGGGCAAGGGGGGCGAACTATGGCTACACCTTC. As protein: CASSGARGANYGYTF. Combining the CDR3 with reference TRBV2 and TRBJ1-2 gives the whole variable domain EPEVTQTPSHQVTQMGQEVILRCVPISNHLYFYWYRQILGQKVEFLVSFYNNEISEKSEIFDDQFSVERPDGSNFTLKIRSTKLEDSAMYFCASSGARGANYGYTFGSGTRLTVV.

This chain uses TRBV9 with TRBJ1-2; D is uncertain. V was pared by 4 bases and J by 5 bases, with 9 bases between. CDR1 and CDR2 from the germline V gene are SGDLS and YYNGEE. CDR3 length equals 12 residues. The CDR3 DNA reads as TGTGCCAGCAGCTACGAGAGTTATGGCTACACCTTC. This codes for CASSYESYGYTF.

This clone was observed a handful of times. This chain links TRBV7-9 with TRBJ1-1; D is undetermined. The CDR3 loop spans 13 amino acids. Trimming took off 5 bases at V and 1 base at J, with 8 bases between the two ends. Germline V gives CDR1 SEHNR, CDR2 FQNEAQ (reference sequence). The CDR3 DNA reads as TGTGCCAGCAGCCAAAGGCGGAACACTGAAGCTTTCTTT. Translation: CASSQRRNTEAFF.

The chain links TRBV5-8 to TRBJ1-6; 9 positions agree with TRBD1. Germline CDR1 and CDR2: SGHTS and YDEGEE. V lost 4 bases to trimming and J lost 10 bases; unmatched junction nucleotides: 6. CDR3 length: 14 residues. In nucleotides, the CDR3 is TGTGCCAGCAGCCAGGACAGGGGTCCCTCACCCCTCCACTTT. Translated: CASSQDRGPSPLHF.

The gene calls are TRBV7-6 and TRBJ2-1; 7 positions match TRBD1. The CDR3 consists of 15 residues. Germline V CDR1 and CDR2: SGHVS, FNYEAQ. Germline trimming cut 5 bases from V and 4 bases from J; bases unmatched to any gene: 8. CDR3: CASSLGGQSYNEQFF. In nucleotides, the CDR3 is TGTGCCAGCAGCCTAGGGGGCCAATCTTACAATGAGCAGTTCTTC.

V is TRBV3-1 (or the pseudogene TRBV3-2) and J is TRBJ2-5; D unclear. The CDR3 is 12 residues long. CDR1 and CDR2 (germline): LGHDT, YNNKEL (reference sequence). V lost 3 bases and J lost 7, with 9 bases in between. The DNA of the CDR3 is TGTGCCAGCAGCCAGCCAACGGGGACCCAGTACTTC. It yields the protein CASSQPTGTQYF.

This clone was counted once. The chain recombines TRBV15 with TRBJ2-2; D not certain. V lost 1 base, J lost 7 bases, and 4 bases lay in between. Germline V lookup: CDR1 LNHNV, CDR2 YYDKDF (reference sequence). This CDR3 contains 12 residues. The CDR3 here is CATSRVGGELFF. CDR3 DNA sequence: TGTGCCACCAGCAGAGTGGGCGGGGAGCTGTTTTTT. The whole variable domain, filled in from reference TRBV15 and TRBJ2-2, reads DAMVIQNPRYQVTQFGKPVTLSCSQTLNHNVMYWYQQKSSQAPKLLFHYYDKDFNNEADTPDNFQSRRPNTSFCFLDIRSPGLGDTAMYLCATSRVGGELFFGEGSRLTVL.

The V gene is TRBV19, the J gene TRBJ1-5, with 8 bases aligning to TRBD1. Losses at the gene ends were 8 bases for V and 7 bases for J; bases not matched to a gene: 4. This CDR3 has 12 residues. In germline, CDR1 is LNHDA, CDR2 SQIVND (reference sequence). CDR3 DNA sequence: TGTGCCAGTCAGGGGGCTGGGCAGCCCCAGCATTTT. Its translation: CASQGAGQPQHF.